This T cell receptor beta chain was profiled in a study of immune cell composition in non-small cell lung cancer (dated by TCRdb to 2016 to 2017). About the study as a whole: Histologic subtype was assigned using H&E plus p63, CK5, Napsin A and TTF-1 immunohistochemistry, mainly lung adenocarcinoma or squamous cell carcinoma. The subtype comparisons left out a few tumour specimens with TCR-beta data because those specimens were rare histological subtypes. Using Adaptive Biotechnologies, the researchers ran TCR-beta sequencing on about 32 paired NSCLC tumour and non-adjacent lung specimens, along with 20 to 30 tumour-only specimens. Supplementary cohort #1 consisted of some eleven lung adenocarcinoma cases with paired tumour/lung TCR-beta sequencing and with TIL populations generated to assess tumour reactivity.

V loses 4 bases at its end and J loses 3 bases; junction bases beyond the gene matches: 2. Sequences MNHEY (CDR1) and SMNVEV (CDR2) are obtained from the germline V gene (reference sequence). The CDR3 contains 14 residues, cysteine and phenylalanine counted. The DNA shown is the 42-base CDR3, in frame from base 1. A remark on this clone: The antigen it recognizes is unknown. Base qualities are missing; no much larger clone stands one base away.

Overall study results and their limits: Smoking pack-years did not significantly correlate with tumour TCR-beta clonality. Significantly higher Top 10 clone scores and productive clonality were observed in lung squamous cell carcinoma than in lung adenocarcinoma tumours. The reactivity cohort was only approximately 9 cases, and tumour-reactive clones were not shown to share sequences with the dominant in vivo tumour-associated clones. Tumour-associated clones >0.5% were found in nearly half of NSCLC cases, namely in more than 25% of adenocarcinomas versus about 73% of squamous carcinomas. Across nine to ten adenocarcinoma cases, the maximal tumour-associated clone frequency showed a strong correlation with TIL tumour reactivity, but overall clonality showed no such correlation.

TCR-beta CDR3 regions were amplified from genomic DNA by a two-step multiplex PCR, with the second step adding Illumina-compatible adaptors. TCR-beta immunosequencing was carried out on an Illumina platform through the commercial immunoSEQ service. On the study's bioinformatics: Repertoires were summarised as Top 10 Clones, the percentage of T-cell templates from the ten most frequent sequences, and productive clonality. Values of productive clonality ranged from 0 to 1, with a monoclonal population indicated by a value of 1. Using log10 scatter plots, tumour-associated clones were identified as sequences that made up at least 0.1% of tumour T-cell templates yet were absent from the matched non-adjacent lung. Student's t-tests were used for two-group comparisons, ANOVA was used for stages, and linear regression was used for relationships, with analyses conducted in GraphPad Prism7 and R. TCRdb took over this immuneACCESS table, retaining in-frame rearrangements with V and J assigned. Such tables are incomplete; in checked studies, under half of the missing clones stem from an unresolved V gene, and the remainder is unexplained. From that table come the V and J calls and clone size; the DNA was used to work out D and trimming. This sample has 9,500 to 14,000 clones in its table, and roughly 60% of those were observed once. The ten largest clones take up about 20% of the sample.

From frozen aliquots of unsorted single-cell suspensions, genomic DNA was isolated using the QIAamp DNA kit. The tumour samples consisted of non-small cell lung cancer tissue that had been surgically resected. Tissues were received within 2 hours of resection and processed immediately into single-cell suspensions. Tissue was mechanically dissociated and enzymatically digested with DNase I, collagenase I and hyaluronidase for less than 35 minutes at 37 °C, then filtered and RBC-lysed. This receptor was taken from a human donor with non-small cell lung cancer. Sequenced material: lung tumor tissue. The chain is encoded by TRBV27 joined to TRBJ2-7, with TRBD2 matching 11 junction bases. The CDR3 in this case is CASSSGLADYEQYF. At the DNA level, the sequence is TGTGCCAGCAGTTCGGGACTAGCGGACTACGAGCAGTACTTC.